This is a list of T cell receptor beta chains from one sample in a study of T cell repertoires in cytomegalovirus infection. TCRdb re-derived calls from the reads in MiXCR, one entry per CDR3 protein. Among about 240,000 distinct CDR3 sequences listed, 6.5% were seen once. Sequencing input: PBMCs. The source is a human donor in good health (CMV status not recorded). Some clones in this sample may be carry-over from other donors' samples. The CDR3 runs from the conserved cysteine through the conserved F or W. The order of the fields is D gene, J gene, clone size, V gene, CDR3 DNA, CDR3 protein. The D gene is left open where the match is weak. Size tells how often a clone was seen (once, few, many) or the class of an expanded clone, and some rows leave it out.

TRBD1,TRBJ2-7,NA,TRBV28,TGTGCCAGCAGTCTCCCGGGACAGGGTCACCACGAGCAGTACTTC,CASSLPGQGHHEQYF
NA,TRBJ1-1,many,TRBV6-2/TRBV6-3,TGTGCCAGCAGTTACCCGATCCCGAATGAAGCTTTCTTT,CASSYPIPNEAFF
NA,TRBJ1-6,few,TRBV4-3,TGCGCCAGCAGCCAGACATCAGGAGATTCACCCCTCCACTTT,CASSQTSGDSPLHF
NA,TRBJ2-1,many,TRBV12-3/TRBV12-4,TGTGCCAGCAGTTTTGGGAGCCCCTACAATGAGCAGTTCTTC,CASSFGSPYNEQFF
NA,TRBJ2-2,many,TRBV27,TGTGCCAGCAGTTTAGTTCAGGCCGGGGAGCTGTTTTTT,CASSLVQAGELFF
NA,TRBJ1-2,many,TRBV5-1,TGCGCCAGCAGCTTGGGTGGAGGAGGAGATGGCTACACCTTC,CASSLGGGGDGYTF
TRBD1,TRBJ1-1,many,TRBV7-2,TGTGCCAGCAGCCCAGGACAGGGAAGGTTCACTGAAGCTTTCTTT,CASSPGQGRFTEAFF
NA,TRBJ2-5,NA,TRBV7-3,TGTGCCAGCAGCTTAATAGTCCGAGAGACCCAGTACTTC,CASSLIVRETQYF
NA,TRBJ2-1,many,TRBV7-8,TGTGCCAGCAGCTTTGACTCCGACAATGAGCAGTTCTTC,CASSFDSDNEQFF
TRBD2,TRBJ2-3,many,TRBV7-3,TGTGCCAGCAGCTTAGGCCCTAGCGGGGCCGCACAAGATACGCAGTATTTT,CASSLGPSGAAQDTQYF
TRBD2,TRBJ2-5,NA,TRBV28,TGTGCCAGCAACGGGGGGGCGCCAGTCCAAGAGACCCAGTACTTC,CASNGGAPVQETQYF
NA,TRBJ2-2,many,TRBV7-8,TGTGCCAGCAGCCCCCCGCGGCTGGTCGCCGGGGAGCTGTTTTTT,CASSPPRLVAGELFF
NA,TRBJ2-7,NA,TRBV7-9,TGTGCCAGCAGCCCCCTCCAGGAGCAGTACTTC,CASSPLQEQYF
NA,TRBJ1-2,NA,TRBV27,TGTGCCAGCAGTGGGTACAGGACACGGAACTATGGCTACACCTTC,CASSGYRTRNYGYTF
TRBD2,TRBJ2-7,many,TRBV6-2/TRBV6-3,TGTGCCAGCAGTCTAGCGGGACTCTCCTACGAGCAGTACTTC,CASSLAGLSYEQYF
TRBD1,TRBJ1-3,many,TRBV7-6,TGTGCCAGCAGCTTCGGGACAGGGTCCGGAAACACCATATATTTT,CASSFGTGSGNTIYF
NA,TRBJ2-3,many,TRBV7-2,TGTGCCAGCAGCACGCATGCCACAGGGAGGCGGGCAGATACGCAGTATTTT,CASSTHATGRRADTQYF
NA,TRBJ1-5,many,TRBV29-1,TGCAGCGTTGAATCGAGACAGTTTTTCATCAATCAGCCCCAGCATTTT,CSVESRQFFINQPQHF
NA,TRBJ2-6,few,TRBV7-9,TGTGCCAGCAGCCCCCCGCGAGTCACCCCGGGGGCCAACGTCCTGACTTTC,CASSPPRVTPGANVLTF
TRBD1,TRBJ1-4,many,TRBV7-2,TGTGCCAGCAGCATAGGGTCCGGGACAGGAGAAGAAAAACTGTTTTTT,CASSIGSGTGEEKLFF
TRBD2,TRBJ2-2,few,TRBV7-8,TGTGCCAGCAGCTTAGTGGGCGGGGGGGAATTTGGCGGGGAGCTGTTTTTT,CASSLVGGGEFGGELFF
NA,TRBJ2-7,many,TRBV7-9,TGTGCCAGCAGCACCCCGGACACACTCGACCCCTACGAGCAGTACTTC,CASSTPDTLDPYEQYF
NA,TRBJ2-3,many,TRBV7-2,TGTGCCAGCAGCTCCGCACGCACAGATACGCAGTATTTT,CASSSARTDTQYF
TRBD2,TRBJ2-1,many,TRBV4-1,TGCGCCAGCAGCCCCAGACTAGCGGGGTCCTACAATGAGCAGTTCTTC,CASSPRLAGSYNEQFF
TRBD1,TRBJ2-7,many,TRBV4-3,TGCGCCAGCAGCCAAGTAGGTCAGGGGGAGAGGAACGAGCAGTACTTC,CASSQVGQGERNEQYF
NA,TRBJ1-1,many,TRBV12-3/TRBV12-4,TGTGCCAGCAGTCCCATGGGAGTAGGGGGCACTGAAGCTTTCTTT,CASSPMGVGGTEAFF